This record looks at one TCR beta chain sequence and its context. The data stem from a study of identical twins. TCRdb reprocessed the 5' RACE reads via MiXCR and lists one record per CDR3 protein. The data contain approximately 700,000 distinct CDR3 sequences, around 6% of them singletons. All donors comprised healthy Caucasians. This sequence was found in a man aged 18-30 years in good health. Sequencing input: naive T cells sorted from blood.

The CDR3 DNA reads TGTGCCAGCAGCCTTCCCGGGACCCTGGAGTACTTC. Protein: CASSLPGTLEYF. The rearrangement links TRBV28 to TRBJ2-5; D might be TRBD1 or TRBD2, each matching 5 bases. Germline CDR1 and CDR2: MDHEN and SYDVKM. This CDR3 contains 12 residues. V was cut by 6 bases and J by 12 bases, with 17 bases left in between.